This T cell receptor (beta chain) was recovered during a study of Ad26.COV2.S vaccination and SARS-CoV-2 variants. Study observations and caveats: In TCR breadth and depth analyses, total T cell responses may have been underestimated.

This sample's treatment: roughly 20 received Ad26.COV2.S at low or high dose, single or two shots; 5 received placebo; per-sample allocation not given. The samples date from day 63 after the first vaccine or placebo injection. Using immunoSEQ multiplex PCR, the repertoire was profiled, and TCRdb retains in-frame clones only, with some absent. The sample includes about 410,000 clones, about 88% of them seen just once. As for this clone: Its target is unknown.

The CDR3 contains 12 residues. Trimming cost V 2 bases and J 7 bases, with 6 bases left between them. Germline V CDR1 and CDR2: MNHEY, SMNVEV (reference sequence). The source of this sequence is a person aged 18-65 years who received the Ad26.COV2.S COVID-19 vaccine or a placebo. Specimen: peripheral blood, collected in a trial of Ad26.COV2.S vaccine versus placebo. The chain uses TRBV27 and TRBJ2-1; D call uncertain. CDR3 bases: TGTGCCAGCAGTTTAAAAAGGAATGAGCAGTTCTTC. This sequence encodes CASSLKRNEQFF.